The source of this TCR beta chain is a study of blood T cell repertoires in COVID-19. Turning to the study itself: The United States, Italy and Spain provided the acute and convalescent COVID-19 samples. PBMCs, B-cell-depleted T cells, or T cells provided the cDNA or gDNA that made up the material.

As handled by the study authors: Researchers report that nucleated cell counts were estimated from reference gene primer amplification. Sequencing used immunoSEQ multiplex PCR; TCRdb keeps in-frame clones, though not all of them. Clonal size and the V and J genes are those of that table, whereas D and trimming came from the DNA. The data contain roughly 67,000 clones, more than 75% of them singletons. The CDR3 is 15 amino acids. Per germline, CDR1 SNHLY and CDR2 FYNNEI. The ends were cut back, 7 bases at V and 1 base at J, with 14 bases in the middle. The chain is built from TRBV2 and TRBJ1-5; perhaps TRBD1 as D (5 bases). The clonotype originates from a woman aged 55-69 years with acute or convalescent COVID-19. Sequenced: peripheral blood. CDR3 amino acids: CASTRERNSNQPQHF. The CDR3 nucleotides are TGTGCCAGCACCAGGGAACGAAACAGCAATCAGCCCCAGCATTTT.